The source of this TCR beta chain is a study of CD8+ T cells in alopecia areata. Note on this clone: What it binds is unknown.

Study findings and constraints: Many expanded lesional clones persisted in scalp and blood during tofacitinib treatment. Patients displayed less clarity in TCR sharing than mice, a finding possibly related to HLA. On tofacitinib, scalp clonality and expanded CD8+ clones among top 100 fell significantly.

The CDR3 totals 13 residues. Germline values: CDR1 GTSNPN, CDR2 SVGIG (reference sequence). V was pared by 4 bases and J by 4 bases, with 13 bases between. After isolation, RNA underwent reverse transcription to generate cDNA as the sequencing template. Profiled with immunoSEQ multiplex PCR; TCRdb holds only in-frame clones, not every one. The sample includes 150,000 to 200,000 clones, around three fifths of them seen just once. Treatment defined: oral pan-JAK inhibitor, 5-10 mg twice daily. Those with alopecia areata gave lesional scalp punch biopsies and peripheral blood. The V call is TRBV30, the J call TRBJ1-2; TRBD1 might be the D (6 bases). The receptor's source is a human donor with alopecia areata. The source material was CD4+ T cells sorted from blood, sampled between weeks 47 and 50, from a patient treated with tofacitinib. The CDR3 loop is CAWKWQGSYGYTF. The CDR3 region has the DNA TGTGCCTGGAAGTGGCAGGGGAGCTATGGCTACACCTTC.